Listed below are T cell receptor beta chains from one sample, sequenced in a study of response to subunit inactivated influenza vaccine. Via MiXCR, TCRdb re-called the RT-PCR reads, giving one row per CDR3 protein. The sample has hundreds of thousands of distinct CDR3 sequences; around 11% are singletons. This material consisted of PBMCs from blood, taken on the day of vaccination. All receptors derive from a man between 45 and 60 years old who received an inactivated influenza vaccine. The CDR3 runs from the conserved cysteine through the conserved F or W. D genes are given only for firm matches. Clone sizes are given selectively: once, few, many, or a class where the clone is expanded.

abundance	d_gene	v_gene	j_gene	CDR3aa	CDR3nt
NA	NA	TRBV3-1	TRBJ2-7	CASSQEEGVFTYEQYF	TGTGCCAGCAGCCAAGAAGAGGGGGTTTTCACCTACGAGCAGTACTTC
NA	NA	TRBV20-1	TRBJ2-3	CSAKYWDSGTDTQYF	TGCAGTGCTAAGTATTGGGACTCGGGTACAGATACGCAGTATTTT
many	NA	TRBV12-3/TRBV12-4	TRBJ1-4	CASSDFSGSTNEKLFF	TGTGCCAGCAGTGACTTTTCGGGTTCAACTAATGAAAAACTGTTTTTT
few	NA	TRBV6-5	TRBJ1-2	CASSYSPGREENDYGYTF	TGTGCCAGCAGTTACTCCCCCGGACGGGAAGAAAACGACTATGGCTACACCTTC
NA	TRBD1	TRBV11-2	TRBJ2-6	CASSRQVQGTSGANVLTF	TGTGCCAGCAGCCGGCAGGTACAGGGGACCTCTGGGGCCAACGTCCTGACTTTC
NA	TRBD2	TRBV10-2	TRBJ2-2	CASSDPGLAGSGTGELFF	TGCGCCAGCAGTGACCCCGGACTAGCGGGCTCGGGCACCGGGGAGCTGTTTTTT
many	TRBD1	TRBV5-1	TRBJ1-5	CASSLDPGTGDSNQPQHF	TGCGCCAGCAGCCTAGACCCTGGGACAGGGGATAGCAATCAGCCCCAGCATTTT
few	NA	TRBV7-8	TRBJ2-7	CASSLSDSQYEQYF	TGTGCCAGCAGCTTATCGGACAGCCAGTACGAGCAGTACTTC
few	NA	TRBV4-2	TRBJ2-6	CASSQVAGRLGANVLTF	TGTGCCAGCAGCCAAGTGGCAGGGCGACTAGGGGCCAACGTCCTGACTTTC
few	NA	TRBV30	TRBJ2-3	CAWSAALEEPTDTQYF	TGTGCCTGGAGTGCCGCATTAGAGGAACCGACAGATACGCAGTATTTT
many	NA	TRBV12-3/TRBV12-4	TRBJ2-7	CASRTAGSYEQYF	TGTGCCAGCAGGACGGCAGGCTCCTACGAGCAGTACTTC
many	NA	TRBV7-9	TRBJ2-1	CASSLHGF	TGTGCCAGCAGCTTACACGGCTTC
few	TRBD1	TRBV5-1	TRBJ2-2	CASSVGQGFTGELFF	TGCGCCAGCAGTGTCGGACAGGGTTTCACCGGGGAGCTGTTTTTT
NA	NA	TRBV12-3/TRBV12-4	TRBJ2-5	CASSLGYGWGETQYF	TGTGCCAGCAGCCTTGGGTACGGCTGGGGAGAGACCCAGTACTTC
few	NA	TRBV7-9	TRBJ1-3	CASSPETGGNTIYF	TGTGCCAGCAGCCCGGAGACAGGAGGAAACACCATATATTTT
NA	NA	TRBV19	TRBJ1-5	CASRQESVLIEPQHF	TGTGCCAGCAGACAGGAATCGGTCTTGATAGAGCCCCAGCATTTT
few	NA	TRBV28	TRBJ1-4	CASYRIANEKLFF	TGTGCCAGCTACAGGATAGCTAATGAAAAACTGTTTTTT
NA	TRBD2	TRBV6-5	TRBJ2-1	CASSYGSGRGDEQFF	TGTGCCAGCAGTTACGGTAGCGGGAGGGGCGATGAGCAGTTCTTC
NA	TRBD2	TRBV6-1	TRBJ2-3	CASRGTSGGAPTDTQYF	TGTGCCAGCAGAGGGACTAGCGGGGGGGCCCCCACAGATACGCAGTATTTT
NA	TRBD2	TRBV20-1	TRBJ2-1	CSARDYGTSGIYYNEQFF	TGCAGTGCTAGAGATTACGGGACTAGCGGGATTTACTACAATGAGCAGTTCTTC
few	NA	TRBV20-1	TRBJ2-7	CSARGGSGTYEQYF	TGCAGTGCTAGAGGCGGTAGCGGTACCTACGAGCAGTACTTC
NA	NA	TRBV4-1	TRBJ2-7	CASSQVPRGSYEQYF	TGCGCCAGCAGCCAAGTTCCGAGGGGGAGCTACGAGCAGTACTTC
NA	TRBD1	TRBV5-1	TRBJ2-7	CASSLRDRGLAEQYF	TGCGCCAGCAGCCTCCGGGACAGGGGATTGGCCGAGCAGTACTTC
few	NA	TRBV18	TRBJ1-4	CASSPPGQGGKLFF	TGTGCCAGCTCACCACCGGGGCAGGGCGGAAAACTGTTTTTT
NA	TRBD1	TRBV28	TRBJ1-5	CASSQGQVNQPQHF	TGTGCCAGCAGTCAAGGACAGGTCAATCAGCCCCAGCATTTT
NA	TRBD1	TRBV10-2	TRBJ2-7	CASSRGQSKISYEQYF	TGCGCCAGCAGTAGGGGGCAGAGCAAAATCTCCTACGAGCAGTACTTC